These 24 T cell receptor beta chains share one sample of origin, sequenced in a study of T cells in Graves' hyperthyroidism and ophthalmopathy. Researchers amplified the TCR beta CDR3 regions from RNA transcripts. First-round RT-PCR targeting the TCR CDR3 was performed with the HTBI primer set. Using its own MiXCR run on the multiplex PCR reads, TCRdb lists one record per CDR3 protein. The sample lists hundreds of thousands of distinct CDR3 sequences, about 43% occurring once. Sequencing used peripheral blood or thyroid tissue (not recorded which). The receptors shown here come from a woman younger than 30 with Graves' hyperthyroidism.

V gene TRBV29-1 combines with J gene TRBJ1-1; D not resolved. V lost 0 bases, J lost 5 bases, and 10 bases lay in between. The length of the CDR3 is 13 residues. Germline CDR1 reads SQVTM; CDR2 reads ANQGSEA. The CDR3 sequence is CSVEEGDLTEAFF. CDR3 in DNA: TGCAGCGTTGAAGAGGGCGACCTGACTGAAGCTTTCTTT.

The rearrangement links TRBV7-9 to TRBJ2-5; D call uncertain. The CDR3 loop spans 15 amino acids. Trimming cost V 6 bases and J 2 bases, with 16 bases left between them. Per the germline V gene, CDR1 is SEHNR and CDR2 is FQNEAQ (reference sequence). As DNA, the CDR3 is TGTGCCAGCAGACAAGACACGTTCCTTCAAGAGACCCAGTACTTC. Its translation is CASRQDTFLQETQYF.

The V gene is TRBV7-2, the J gene TRBJ1-1, with D tentatively TRBD1 (5 bases). V shed 4 bases and J shed 2 bases, with 14 bases lying between them. The CDR3 spans 15 residues. Germline V gene sequence: CDR1 SGHTA, CDR2 FQGNSA. CDR3 amino acids: CASSWQGSPNTEAFF. CDR3 nucleotide sequence: TGTGCCAGCAGCTGGCAGGGCTCCCCAAACACTGAAGCTTTCTTT.

This clonotype has a count of ten or more. This rearrangement joins TRBV24-1 to TRBJ2-7; D is uncertain. From germline, CDR1 is KGHDR and CDR2 SFDVKD. Trimming shortened V by 2 bases and J by 5 bases, and 9 bases separated the two germline ends. This CDR3 has 13 amino acids. The CDR3 coding sequence is TGTGCCACCAGTGATTCGGTGGTGGACGAGCAGTACTTC. This sequence encodes CATSDSVVDEQYF.

Notes on this clonotype: With a much larger clone just one base away, this may be a read error. The chain links TRBV7-9 to TRBJ1-4; 7 nucleotides align to TRBD1. The CDR3 extends over 14 amino acids. Germline assignment: CDR1 SEHNR and CDR2 FQNEAQ (reference sequence). The J segment lost 2 bases and the V segment lost 5 bases, leaving 2 bases of the junction unmatched. The CDR3 region is CASSQTGTNEKLFF. CDR3 in DNA: TGTGCCAGCAGCCAGACAGGGACTAATGAAAAACTGTTTTTT.

This clonotype occurred a few times. The genes are TRBV7-9 and TRBJ1-5, with 7 bases that match TRBD1. Germline V gene lookup returns CDR1 SEHNR and CDR2 FQNEAQ (reference sequence). The junction had 5 bases not matched to a gene; V was cut back by 4 bases and J by 5 bases. The CDR3 loop spans 14 amino acids. This chain's CDR3 is CASSSQGSYQPQHF. CDR3 DNA: TGTGCCAGCAGCTCACAGGGGTCGTATCAGCCCCAGCATTTT. The variable domain in full, completed from reference TRBV7-9 and TRBJ1-5, reads DTGVSQNPRHKITKRGQNVTFRCDPISEHNRLYWYRQTLGQGPEFLTYFQNEAQLEKSRLLSDRFSAERPKGSFSTLEIQRTEQGDSAMYLCASSSQGSYQPQHFGDGTRLSIL.

To note about this clonotype: The conserved final phenylalanine or tryptophan is absent from the CDR3, which likely points to a read error. The chain has TRBV7-8 and TRBJ1-2, with 9 bases aligning to TRBD1. CDR3 length: 16 amino acids. Trimming took 5 bases from V and 7 from J; bases not matched to a gene: 14. Germline CDR1 SGHVS, CDR2 FQNEAQ. CDR3 residues: CASSPGSGQGRSGYTS. The CDR3 coding sequence is TGTGCCAGCAGCCCGGGATCCGGACAGGGGAGAAGTGGCTACACCTCC.

The V gene is TRBV2, the J gene TRBJ2-6; tentative D call: TRBD1 (6 bases). V was trimmed by 5 bases and J by 4 bases, leaving 12 bases between them. CDR3 length: 15 residues. The germline V gene has CDR1 SNHLY and CDR2 FYNNEI. The CDR3 here is CASSTTGSGANVLTF. The CDR3 DNA is TGTGCCAGCAGTACCACAGGGTCCGGGGCCAACGTCCTGACTTTC.

The table lists this clonotype with many counts. The genes are TRBV15 and TRBJ1-2; 7 bases fit TRBD1. Trimming at V came to 5 bases and at J to 2 bases, leaving 8 bases not matched to a gene. The CDR3 has 15 residues. CDR1 and CDR2 (germline): LNHNV, YYDKDF (reference sequence). Written as DNA, the CDR3 is TGTGCCACCAGCGGACACAGGGGTCCGAACTATGGCTACACCTTC. This codes for CATSGHRGPNYGYTF.

This clonotype was detected many times. The rearrangement joins TRBV29-1 to TRBJ1-2; D perhaps matches TRBD1 (5 bases). Germline assignment: CDR1 SQVTM and CDR2 ANQGSEA. V was pared by 3 bases and J by 11 bases, with 13 bases between. The CDR3 extends over 11 amino acids. CDR3 residues: CSVEGGPGYTF. The CDR3 DNA sequence: TGCAGCGTTGAGGGGGGACCGGGTTACACCTTC.

This clonotype appeared a few times. The V call is TRBV20-1, the J call TRBJ2-2; D may match TRBD1 or TRBD2 (5 bases each). The CDR3 extends over 13 amino acids. The germline CDR1 and CDR2 sequences are DFQATT and SNEGSKA (reference sequence). Trimming cost V 5 bases and J 5 bases, with 12 bases left between them. The CDR3 sequence is CSAQRGGTGELFF. The CDR3 nucleotides are TGCAGTGCTCAGAGGGGCGGGACCGGGGAGCTGTTTTTT.

The chain is built from TRBV20-1 and TRBJ2-7, with TRBD2 identical over 8 bases. The CDR3 covers 14 residues. The germline V gene has CDR1 DFQATT and CDR2 SNEGSKA (reference sequence). Trimming removed 6 bases from V and 3 bases from J; junction bases left unmatched: 10. The CDR3 loop is CSATSPGRDYEQYF. CDR3 nucleotide sequence: TGCAGTGCAACTTCGCCCGGGAGGGACTACGAGCAGTACTTC.

V usage is TRBV9 and J usage is TRBJ1-1; 8 bases are shared with TRBD1. V trimming: 3 bases; J trimming: 5 bases; junction bases outside the gene matches: 12. Germline V gene lookup returns CDR1 SGDLS and CDR2 YYNGEE. The CDR3 is made up of 16 amino acids. This CDR3 reads CASSDGQGVVWTEAFF. CDR3 in DNA: TGTGCCAGCAGCGATGGACAGGGAGTGGTCTGGACTGAAGCTTTCTTT. Complete variable domain (other parts from reference TRBV9 and TRBJ1-1): DSGVTQTPKHLITATGQRVTLRCSPRSGDLSVYWYQQSLDQGLQFLIQYYNGEERAKGNILERFSAQQFPDLHSELNLSSLELGDSALYFCASSDGQGVVWTEAFFGQGTRLTVV.

The chain recombines TRBV13 with TRBJ2-5; D unclear. The CDR3 consists of 13 residues. V lost 5 bases, J lost 3 bases, and 10 bases lay in between. Germline V gene sequence: CDR1 PRHDT, CDR2 FYEKMQ (reference sequence). The CDR3 sequence: CASSRLGKETQYF. In DNA, the CDR3 is TGTGCCAGCAGCAGGTTAGGGAAAGAGACCCAGTACTTC.

The CDR3 is CASSEGLGEQYF. As DNA, the CDR3 is TGTGCCAGCAGCGAGGGACTCGGGGAGCAGTACTTC. The rearrangement links TRBV7-3 to TRBJ2-7, with D possibly TRBD2 on 6 matching bases. V dropped 5 bases and J dropped 7 bases, with 12 bases sitting between them. The germline V gene encodes CDR1 SGHTA and CDR2 FQGTGA. CDR3 size: 12 residues.

This clonotype was picked up many times. This rearrangement joins TRBV2 to TRBJ1-2; no firm D call. Per the germline V gene, CDR1 is SNHLY and CDR2 is FYNNEI. The CDR3 is 14 residues long. V shed 2 bases and J shed 6 bases, with 13 bases lying between them. The CDR3 sequence: CASSEFWTVDGYTF. In nucleotides, the CDR3 is TGTGCCAGCAGTGAATTTTGGACGGTTGATGGCTACACCTTC.

This clonotype was recorded at least ten times. V gene TRBV7-9 combines with J gene TRBJ2-3; no firm D call. Germline assignment: CDR1 SEHNR and CDR2 FQNEAQ (reference sequence). The germline V and J ends were trimmed by 10 bases and 4 bases, with 9 bases remaining between them. The CDR3 is 11 amino acids. CDR3 sequence (DNA): TGTGCCATGGCGTCCGCAGATACGCAGTATTTT. Amino acids: CAMASADTQYF.

The genes are TRBV7-9 and TRBJ1-2; a weak D match, TRBD1 (5 bases). Trimming took off 5 bases at V and 5 bases at J, with 15 bases between the two ends. The CDR3 contains 14 residues. Germline values: CDR1 SEHNR, CDR2 FQNEAQ (reference sequence). CDR3 nucleotide sequence: TGTGCCAGCAGCCCCCCTTGGGGGGAGTATGGCTACACCTTC. Translated: CASSPPWGEYGYTF.

J is TRBJ1-2 and V is TRBV19; D is possibly TRBD1 (5 bases). The CDR3 is 15 amino acids. CDR1 and CDR2 from the germline V gene are LNHDA and SQIVND (reference sequence). Trimming cost V 3 bases and J 7 bases, with 18 bases left between them. This chain's CDR3 is CASSIPGLPRSGYTF. Written as DNA, the CDR3 is TGTGCCAGTAGTATCCCGGGACTGCCAAGGTCTGGCTACACCTTC.

This clonotype was counted only a few times. The V and J genes are TRBV5-1 and TRBJ1-3, with D uncertain. Germline assignment: CDR1 SGHRS and CDR2 YFSETQ. CDR3 length equals 15 residues. V was shortened by 1 base and J by 0 bases, with 8 bases between the two germline ends. DNA of the CDR3: TGCGCCAGCAGCTTGTCTTCAATCTCTGGAAACACCATATATTTT. Its translation: CASSLSSISGNTIYF.

At least ten counts were recorded for this clonotype. The V gene is TRBV10-2, the J gene TRBJ1-1; D is unresolved. V dropped 3 bases and J dropped 1 base, with 9 bases sitting between them. Germline V gene sequence: CDR1 WSHSY, CDR2 SAAADI. The CDR3 totals 14 residues. The CDR3 loop is CASSDYVGNTEAFF. CDR3 nucleotides: TGCGCCAGCAGTGATTACGTGGGGAACACTGAAGCTTTCTTT.

This chain uses TRBV29-1 with TRBJ1-4; 7 bases line up with TRBD1. The junction had 6 bases not matched to a gene; V was cut back by 3 bases and J by 8 bases. The CDR3 spans 13 residues. CDR1 SQVTM and CDR2 ANQGSEA come from the germline V gene. The CDR3 region has the DNA TGCAGCGTTGAGAGGGACAGAGGCGAAAAACTGTTTTTT. Amino acid sequence: CSVERDRGEKLFF.

The chain uses TRBV15 and TRBJ1-6, with TRBD1 matching 9 bases. Germline V gene lookup returns CDR1 LNHNV and CDR2 YYDKDF (reference sequence). The CDR3 length is 17 residues. V trimming: 3 bases; J trimming: 7 bases; junction bases outside the gene matches: 10. CDR3 amino acids: CATSSFTGGAGNSPLHF. The CDR3 nucleotides are TGTGCCACCAGCAGCTTTACAGGGGGCGCGGGGAATTCACCCCTCCACTTT.

Many counts were recorded for this clonotype. This chain links TRBV2 with TRBJ1-3; D remains unclear. The CDR3 covers 14 residues. Per germline, CDR1 SNHLY and CDR2 FYNNEI. V dropped 4 bases and J dropped 3 bases, with 10 bases sitting between them. The CDR3 DNA reads as TGTGCCAGCAGTGTTCGGAGGGATGGAAACACCATATATTTT. Translated, it gives CASSVRRDGNTIYF.